Described below is a single T cell receptor beta chain sequence and its context. What it recognizes is unknown. This sample stems from a study of CD8+ T cells in alopecia areata. Broader study findings: Persistence in scalp and blood during tofacitinib was observed for many expanded lesional clones. The study found higher clonality in lesional than normal scalp, especially in alopecia totalis/universalis.

V was shortened by 0 bases and J by 2 bases, with 16 bases between the two germline ends. The germline gives CDR1 MNHEY, CDR2 SMNVEV (reference sequence). The CDR3 has 17 residues. Regarding treatment: oral pan-JAK inhibitor, 5-10 mg twice daily. Extraction of RNA preceded its reverse transcription into cDNA, which served as the sequencing template. TCRdb keeps only in-frame clones here, not all; method: immunoSEQ multiplex PCR. The sample holds roughly 280,000 clones, about 62% seen once. Source: CD4+ T cells sorted from blood, taken at week 52, from a patient treated with tofacitinib. The chain links TRBV27 to TRBJ2-5; the D call may be TRBD1 or TRBD2 (5 bases each). The source of this sequence is a human donor with alopecia areata. CDR3: CASSLSIARGRQETQYF. CDR3 coding DNA: TGTGCCAGCAGTTTATCGATTGCGAGGGGCAGACAAGAGACCCAGTACTTC.